Below are 6 T cell receptor beta chains sequenced from a single sample in a study of naive and memory T cell subsets. Study-wide findings and caveats: Possibly reflecting memory cells re-expressing CD45RA, a few larger clonotypes occurred in naive repertoires, especially CD8.

Which antigens these TCRs recognize remains unknown. An equimolar mix of two oligonucleotides served as the beta constant-region primer for TRBC1 and TRBC2. Ligated cDNA was amplified by four rounds of PCR with nested alpha and beta constant-region primers and SP2. TCRdb itself ran the UMI-ligation and nested PCR reads through MiXCR, one entry per CDR3 protein. The profile shows roughly 99,000 distinct CDR3 sequences, about 11% of them singletons. The specimen was naive CD4+ T cells from blood. All receptors come from a human donor in good health.

This clonotype has ten or more counts. The CDR3: CASSSRPGGGRDTQYF. In DNA form, the CDR3 reads TGTGCCAGCAGCTCCCGCCCTGGCGGGGGACGGGATACGCAGTATTTT. The V gene is TRBV7-2, the J gene TRBJ2-3; 7 positions agree with TRBD2. V shed 4 bases and J 6 bases; nucleotides not matched to a gene: 13. Germline V gene lookup returns CDR1 SGHTA and CDR2 FQGNSA. The CDR3 spans 16 residues.

The rearrangement uses TRBV12-3 or TRBV12-4 and TRBJ2-7, with D maybe TRBD1 (6 bases). V was shortened by 3 bases and J by 2 bases, with 17 bases between the two germline ends. The CDR3 has 16 amino acids. CDR3 nucleotide sequence: TGTGCCAGCAGTTTTTCCGGGACACCGACGACCTACGAGCAGTACTTC. It yields the protein CASSFSGTPTTYEQYF.

The rearrangement joins TRBV18 to TRBJ1-2; D ambiguous. The CDR3 sequence is 14 residues long. From germline, CDR1 is KGHSH and CDR2 LQKENI. Between the trimmed V and J ends, which lost 1 base and 7 bases, there was a span of 13 bases. CDR3 nucleotides: TGTGCCAGCTCACCACTCCCGGAATCCCCTGGCTACACCTTC. This sequence encodes CASSPLPESPGYTF.

The rearrangement joins TRBV10-3 to TRBJ2-1; 8 nucleotides line up with TRBD2. There are 16 residues in the CDR3. The junction had 5 bases not matched to a gene; V was cut back by 2 bases and J by 2 bases. Per the germline V gene, CDR1 is ENHRY and CDR2 is SYGVKD. CDR3 DNA sequence: TGTGCCATCAGTGAGCGGGGACTAGGCACCTACAATGAGCAGTTCTTC. Its translation: CAISERGLGTYNEQFF.

This chain links TRBV12-3 or TRBV12-4 with TRBJ1-4; D is unresolved. The CDR3 extends over 14 amino acids. V was cut by 3 bases and J by 8 bases, with 13 bases left in between. Here the CDR3 reads CASSFHTGGEKLFF. The CDR3 region has the DNA TGTGCCAGCAGTTTTCATACGGGAGGAGAAAAACTGTTTTTT.

This clonotype has just a few counts. V is TRBV10-2 and J is TRBJ1-1; possible D gene TRBD1, 5 bases. The CDR3 is made up of 12 amino acids. Germline V CDR1 and CDR2: WSHSY, SAAADI. V shed 7 bases and J shed 4 bases, with 10 bases lying between them. In DNA, the CDR3 is TGCGCCAGCACTTTTGGGACCACTGAAGCTTTCTTT. Translating it yields CASTFGTTEAFF.